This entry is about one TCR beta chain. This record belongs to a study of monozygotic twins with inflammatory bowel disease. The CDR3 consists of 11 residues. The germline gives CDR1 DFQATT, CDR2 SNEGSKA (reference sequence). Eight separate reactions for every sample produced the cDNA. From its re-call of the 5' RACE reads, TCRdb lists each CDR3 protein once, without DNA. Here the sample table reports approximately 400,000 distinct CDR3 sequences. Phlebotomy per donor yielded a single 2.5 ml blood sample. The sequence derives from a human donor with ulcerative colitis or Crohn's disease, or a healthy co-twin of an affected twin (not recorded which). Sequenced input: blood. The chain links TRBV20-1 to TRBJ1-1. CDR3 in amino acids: CSAYPRVEAFF.